One and the same sample provided the 12 T cell receptor beta chains below, sequenced in a study of vaccination and CD4 T cells after COVID-19. This sample's treatment: approximately nine-day PBMC culture with coronavirus spike peptide pools or control peptides (ViraFEST assay). These receptors have no identified antigens. Cultured CD4+ T-cell DNA underwent Oncomine TCR Beta short-read sequencing. TCRdb re-analysed the PCR reads in MiXCR, keeping a single row per CDR3 protein. The data show tens of thousands of distinct CDR3 sequences, around 63% seen once. The sequenced sample was CD4+ T cells from blood, cultured in vitro. Receptors were obtained from a human donor who had recovered from COVID-19.

The rearrangement links TRBV2 to TRBJ2-3; TRBD2 matches at 12 bases. The CDR3 spans 15 residues. Trimming cost V 5 bases and J 3 bases; bases outside gene matches: 3. Germline values: CDR1 SNHLY, CDR2 FYNNEI. The CDR3 is CASSPSGGATDTQYF. In DNA, the CDR3 is TGTGCCAGCAGTCCTAGCGGGGGGGCTACAGATACGCAGTATTTT.

The chain couples TRBV6-5 to TRBJ1-2; 7 nucleotides agree with TRBD1. The CDR3 length is 13 residues. Per germline, CDR1 MNHEY and CDR2 SVGAGI. V gave up 4 bases and J gave up 7 bases; unmatched junction bases: 6. The DNA for the CDR3 is TGTGCCAGCAGTTTCACAGGGGTAGCTGGCTACACCTTC. Its protein product is CASSFTGVAGYTF.

The chain combines TRBV5-8 with TRBJ1-2; D not resolved. Germline loops: CDR1 SGHTS, CDR2 YDEGEE. The V gene lost 5 bases and the J gene lost 7 bases, with 18 bases spanning the gap. The CDR3 consists of 14 residues. CDR3 amino acids: CASSYHVRRGGYTF. CDR3 nucleotide sequence: TGTGCCAGCAGTTATCACGTGAGGAGAGGTGGCTACACCTTC.

The chain couples TRBV24-1 to TRBJ2-6, with 9 bases lining up with TRBD1. The V gene end was trimmed by 3 bases and the J gene end by 2 bases; junction bases not matched to a gene: 7. This CDR3 region has 18 residues. Germline CDR1 and CDR2: KGHDR and SFDVKD. In nucleotides, the CDR3 is TGTGCCACCAGTGATGCCGGGACAGGGAAAGCTGGGGCCAACGTCCTGACTTTC. It encodes CATSDAGTGKAGANVLTF.

V usage is TRBV7-3 and J usage is TRBJ2-5; D may match TRBD1 or TRBD2 (5 bases each). The length of the CDR3 is 13 residues. Trimming took 2 bases from V and 5 from J, leaving 9 bases between them. CDR1 and CDR2 from the germline V gene are SGHTA and FQGTGA. The CDR3 DNA reads as TGTGCCAGCAGCTTAGGGGGTTTGGAGACCCAGTACTTC. It specifies CASSLGGLETQYF. Drawing the rest from reference TRBV7-3 and TRBJ2-5, the complete variable domain is GAGVSQTPSNKVTEKGKYVELRCDPISGHTALYWYRQSLGQGPEFLIYFQGTGAADDSGLPNDRFFAVRPEGSVSTLKIQRTERGDSAVYLCASSLGGLETQYFGPGTRLLVL.

The genes are TRBV6-1 and TRBJ2-7, with 8 bases aligning to TRBD1. The CDR3 loop spans 13 amino acids. Germline trimming cut 5 bases from V and 6 bases from J; bases unmatched to any gene: 6. Germline CDR1 reads MNHNS; CDR2 reads SASEGT. The DNA for the CDR3 is TGTGCCAGCAGTCGGACAGGGACAAGCGAGCAGTACTTC. Its translation: CASSRTGTSEQYF.

The V gene is TRBV6-5, the J gene TRBJ1-5; D is possibly TRBD1 (5 bases). Germline V lookup: CDR1 MNHEY, CDR2 SVGAGI. This CDR3 contains 16 residues. Trimming left V 0 bases short and J 6 bases short, with 15 bases between. CDR3 in amino acids: CASSYSRQGGGQPQHF. The CDR3 nucleotides read TGTGCCAGCAGTTACTCGAGGCAGGGAGGAGGTCAGCCCCAGCATTTT.

This clonotype is labeled medium-sized. This chain uses TRBV5-8 with TRBJ1-1; perhaps TRBD1 as D (5 bases). V was cut by 4 bases and J by 0 bases, with 10 bases left in between. This CDR3 is built from 14 residues. Germline-derived CDR1 and CDR2 are SGHTS and YDEGEE. CDR3 amino acids: CASSAKGLNTEAFF. The CDR3 region has the DNA TGTGCCAGCAGCGCCAAGGGGCTGAACACTGAAGCTTTCTTT. Together with reference TRBV5-8 and TRBJ1-1, the CDR3 gives the full variable domain: EAGVTQSPTHLIKTRGQQATLRCSPISGHTSVYWYQQALGLGLQFLLWYDEGEERNRGNFPPRFSGRQFPNYSSELNVNALELEDSALYLCASSAKGLNTEAFFGQGTRLTVV.

J is TRBJ1-5 and V is TRBV20-1; 8 nucleotides agree with TRBD1. J was trimmed by 1 base and V by 5 bases; bases with no gene match: 10. CDR3 length: 16 residues. In germline, CDR1 is DFQATT, CDR2 SNEGSKA (reference sequence). The CDR3 loop reads CSAPPPGGSSNQPQHF. CDR3 bases: TGCAGTGCTCCTCCTCCAGGGGGCTCGAGCAATCAGCCCCAGCATTTT.

V is TRBV11-3 and J is TRBJ1-2; unclear D gene. Germline V gene data show CDR1 as SGHNT and CDR2 as YENEEA. The CDR3 length is 13 residues. Trimming left V 2 bases short and J 6 bases short, with 10 bases between. The CDR3 is CASSLIDGNGYTF. Here the CDR3 DNA reads TGTGCCAGCAGCTTAATAGACGGAAATGGCTACACCTTC. Variable domain in full (rest from reference TRBV11-3 and TRBJ1-2): EAGVVQSPRYKIIEKKQPVAFWCNPISGHNTLYWYLQNLGQGPELLIRYENEEAVDDSQLPKDRFSAERLKGVDSTLKIQPAELGDSAVYLCASSLIDGNGYTFGSGTRLTVV.

The J gene is TRBJ1-2, the V gene TRBV7-3, with 11 positions matching TRBD1. J was trimmed by 5 bases and V by 5 bases; bases with no gene match: 4. The length of the CDR3 is 14 residues. Looked up from germline, CDR1 is SGHTA and CDR2 is FQGTGA. CDR3 nucleotide sequence: TGTGCCAGCAGCCCCGGGACAGGGGGGTATGGCTACACCTTC. Residues: CASSPGTGGYGYTF.

This clonotype was observed a few times. The DNA of the CDR3 is TGCAGTGCTAGAGATAGTCGGAGCGGGGGAAAACACTCCTACGAGCAGTACTTC. This codes for CSARDSRSGGKHSYEQYF. The J gene is TRBJ2-7, the V gene TRBV20-1; 8 nucleotides agree with TRBD2. CDR1 DFQATT and CDR2 SNEGSKA come from the germline V gene (reference sequence). The length of the CDR3 is 18 residues. V lost 0 bases to trimming and J lost 0 bases; unmatched junction nucleotides: 13.